This T cell receptor (beta chain) was identified in a study of T cells after yellow fever vaccination. Study outcomes and limitations: The CD4 compartment and the CD8 compartment contained a small share of clonotypes in common.

TCR cDNA was made by 5'RACE template switching, adding a universal primer site and UMIs. TCRdb used MiXCR to reprocess the 5' RACE reads, holding one entry per CDR3 protein. In the table there are around 100,000 distinct CDR3 sequences, roughly 8.9% of which are singletons. With respect to this clonotype: Its antigen remains unidentified.

The V gene lost 7 bases and the J gene lost 0 bases, with 12 bases spanning the gap. The germline CDR1 and CDR2 sequences are DFQATT and SNEGSKA (reference sequence). The CDR3 is 13 amino acids. This sequence joins TRBV20-1 and TRBJ2-5; D uncertain. This receptor was obtained from a man aged 30 to 39 who received the YFV17D yellow fever vaccine. The sample was CD8+ T cells sorted from PBMCs, taken 45 days after the yellow fever booster vaccination. CDR3 amino acids: CSVSADNQETQYF. The CDR3, as DNA: TGCAGTGTCTCGGCAGATAACCAAGAGACCCAGTACTTC.